A selection of T cell receptor beta chains follows, all from one sample in a study of shared T cell receptors in the human thymus. Produced via immunoSEQ multiplex PCR; TCRdb's table is partial and in-frame only. The repertoire consists of hundreds of thousands of clones, with roughly 90% occurring once and the leading ten covering approximately 0.01%. The sample also formed part of further work on human thymus T cells.

Sequenced: thymocytes. These receptors came from a boy in the first two years of life with a congenital heart defect. The CDR3 runs from the conserved cysteine through the conserved F or W. D genes are given only for firm matches. Clone sizes are given selectively: once, few, many, or a class where the clone is expanded.

>TRBJ2-1|.|.|TRBV11-3
CASSPQGYPRDNEQFF
TGTGCCAGCAGCCCCCAGGGGTATCCCAGGGACAATGAGCAGTTCTTC
>TRBJ2-3|.|TRBD2|TRBV5-1
CASRSRGLAGGDTQYF
TGCGCCAGCAGGTCGCGGGGACTAGCGGGAGGAGATACGCAGTATTTT
>TRBJ2-7|few|TRBD2|TRBV5-4
CAHSAGGSGDEQYF
TGTGCCCACTCAGCGGGAGGGTCTGGGGACGAGCAGTACTTC
>TRBJ2-1|once|.|TRBV6-6
CASSPGHPYNEQFF
TGTGCCAGCAGTCCGGGACATCCCTACAATGAGCAGTTCTTC
>TRBJ2-2|.|.|TRBV6-1
CASSARQLLRELFF
TGTGCCAGCAGTGCTAGGCAACTACTCAGGGAGCTGTTTTTT
>TRBJ2-4|.|TRBD2|TRBV4-3
CASSQVGGGRAGWENIQYF
TGCGCCAGCAGCCAAGTAGGCGGCGGGAGGGCTGGATGGGAAAACATTCAGTACTTC
>TRBJ2-7|.|.|TRBV27
CATKAPPYEQYF
TGTGCCACCAAAGCCCCACCTTACGAGCAGTACTTC
>TRBJ2-3|.|TRBD2|TRBV9
CASSGRVLASGPFRDTQYF
TGTGCCAGCAGCGGGAGGGTTTTGGCTAGCGGGCCTTTCCGAGATACGCAGTATTTT
>TRBJ2-7|.|TRBD2|TRBV4-2
CASSQASRRASGSSHEQYF
TGTGCCAGCAGCCAAGCGTCCCGGCGGGCTAGCGGGAGTTCCCACGAGCAGTACTTC
>TRBJ2-7|.|TRBD2|TRBV6-6
CASSYVLSGSSYEQYF
TGTGCCAGCAGTTACGTCCTTAGCGGGAGCTCCTACGAGCAGTACTTC
>TRBJ1-2|.|.|TRBV6-5
CASSYSTGGWNYGYTF
TGTGCCAGCAGTTACTCTACGGGAGGATGGAACTATGGCTACACCTTC
>TRBJ2-7|.|TRBD1|TRBV6-5
CASSFTPGQGTYEQYF
TGTGCCAGCAGTTTTACGCCGGGACAGGGGACCTACGAGCAGTACTTC
>TRBJ1-4|.|TRBD1|TRBV5-6
CASIRRDRGDEKLFF
TGTGCCAGCATACGCAGGGACAGGGGGGATGAAAAACTGTTTTTT
>TRBJ2-1|.|TRBD2|TRBV2
CASSEMGRAGDEQFF
TGTGCCAGCAGTGAAATGGGGAGGGCAGGTGATGAGCAGTTCTTC
>TRBJ1-2|few|.|TRBV10-3
CAISDKGECGYTF
TGTGCCATCAGTGATAAGGGAGAGTGCGGCTACACCTTC
>TRBJ2-7|.|TRBD2|TRBV11-3
CASSFTGTSGKYEQYF
TGTGCCAGCAGCTTCACCGGGACTAGCGGGAAGTACGAGCAGTACTTC
>TRBJ2-7|.|TRBD2|TRBV28
CASNLPQRETYEQYF
TGTGCCAGCAATCTACCCCAGCGGGAGACCTACGAGCAGTACTTC
>TRBJ2-1|.|.|TRBV5-1
CASSGGAPGNEQFF
TGCGCCAGCAGCGGCGGGGCTCCGGGCAATGAGCAGTTCTTC
>TRBJ2-1|.|TRBD2|TRBV4-3
CASSQPSSPSGNNEQFF
TGCGCCAGCAGCCAACCCTCCTCCCCCAGCGGGAATAATGAGCAGTTCTTC
>TRBJ2-2|.|TRBD1|TRBV28
CASSLGDREWTGELFF
TGTGCCAGCAGTTTAGGGGACAGGGAGTGGACCGGGGAGCTGTTTTTT
>TRBJ2-6|.|TRBD1|TRBV29-1
CSATGTGDSGANVLTF
TGCAGCGCTACCGGGACAGGGGACTCTGGGGCCAACGTCCTGACTTTC
>TRBJ1-1|.|.|TRBV6-1
CASSPRGGGNTEAFF
TGTGCCAGCAGCCCGAGGGGGGGAGGGAACACTGAAGCTTTCTTT
>TRBJ2-1|.|TRBD2|TRBV7-2
CASSSPGGTRNAEQFF
TGTGCCAGCAGCTCCCCAGGTGGGACTAGAAATGCTGAGCAGTTCTTC
>TRBJ2-1|.|.|TRBV28
CASSQKGWSLRNEQFF
TGTGCCAGCAGCCAAAAGGGGTGGTCACTGAGGAATGAGCAGTTCTTC
>TRBJ1-4|.|.|TRBV21-1
CASSPRRQGDEKLFF
TGTGCCAGCAGCCCCCGGCGACAGGGGGATGAAAAACTGTTTTTT
>TRBJ2-5|.|.|TRBV9
CASSVVPTPVETQYF
TGTGCCAGCAGCGTAGTCCCCACTCCTGTGGAGACCCAGTACTTC
>TRBJ2-7|few|TRBD2|TRBV14
CASSQETSGGYEQYF
TGTGCCAGCAGCCAAGAGACTAGCGGTGGCTACGAGCAGTACTTC
>TRBJ2-7|once|.|TRBV9
CASSGDEEEGGESYEQYF
TGTGCCAGCAGCGGGGACGAGGAGGAGGGCGGGGAATCCTACGAGCAGTACTTC
>TRBJ2-1|.|TRBD2|TRBV18
CASSPLAGGSSYNEQFF
TGTGCCAGCTCACCACTAGCGGGAGGTAGCTCCTACAATGAGCAGTTCTTC
>TRBJ2-3|.|TRBD2|TRBV7-9
CASSSPRGTSGRPDTQYF
TGTGCCAGCAGCTCACCCCGAGGGACTAGCGGGAGACCAGATACGCAGTATTTT
>TRBJ2-7|.|TRBD1|TRBV27
CASSLGDRSYEQYF
TGTGCCAGCAGTTTGGGGGACAGGTCCTACGAGCAGTACTTC
>TRBJ2-7|.|TRBD2|TRBV5-4
CASCAGTSGSHEQYF
TGTGCCAGCTGCGCCGGTACTAGCGGGAGCCACGAGCAGTACTTC
>TRBJ2-2|.|TRBD2|TRBV14
CASSQDLVRISGSANTGELFF
TGTGCCAGCAGCCAAGATCTTGTCCGCATTAGCGGGAGCGCGAACACCGGGGAGCTGTTTTTT
>TRBJ2-3|.|.|TRBV11-2
CASSLDPRWGPTDTQYF
TGTGCCAGCAGCTTAGACCCCCGGTGGGGGCCTACAGATACGCAGTATTTT
>TRBJ2-7|.|.|TRBV11-3
CASSSKRWEQYF
TGTGCCAGCAGCTCCAAGAGGTGGGAGCAGTACTTC
>TRBJ2-1|.|.|TRBV21-1
CASRTRASYNEQFF
TGTGCCAGCAGGACCAGGGCCTCCTACAATGAGCAGTTCTTC
>TRBJ1-1|.|TRBD1|TRBV4-1
CASSQATGTGEITVNTEAFF
TGCGCCAGCAGCCAGGCCACCGGGACAGGGGAAATTACGGTGAACACTGAAGCTTTCTTT
>TRBJ2-5|.|TRBD1|TRBV5-5
CASSLGGGAGETQYF
TGTGCCAGCAGCTTGGGAGGGGGCGCAGGAGAGACCCAGTACTTC
>TRBJ2-6|.|.|TRBV5-6
CASSQAMGLVLTF
TGTGCCAGCAGCCAGGCTATGGGACTCGTCCTGACTTTC
>TRBJ2-2|.|.|TRBV5-6
CASSFHSGELFF
TGTGCCAGCAGCTTTCATTCCGGGGAGCTGTTTTTT
>TRBJ2-5|.|.|TRBV7-2
CASSFGPQETQYF
TGTGCCAGCAGCTTTGGGCCGCAAGAGACCCAGTACTTC
>TRBJ2-7|.|TRBD2|TRBV7-6
CASSFGTSGSYEQYF
TGTGCCAGCAGCTTCGGGACTAGCGGCTCCTACGAGCAGTACTTC
>TRBJ2-1|.|TRBD2|TRBV27
CASNQIPGLEGNEQFF
TGTGCCAGCAACCAAATCCCGGGACTAGAGGGCAATGAGCAGTTCTTC
>TRBJ1-3|few|TRBD1|TRBV5-4
CASSWDRESGNTIYF
TGTGCCAGCAGCTGGGACAGGGAGTCTGGAAACACCATATATTTT
>TRBJ2-7|.|.|TRBV15
CATSRPGQTEEQYF
TGTGCCACCAGCAGGCCAGGGCAGACAGAGGAGCAGTACTTC
>TRBJ2-7|.|TRBD2|TRBV7-8
CASSFSGRAPNYEQYF
TGTGCCAGCAGCTTTAGCGGGAGGGCCCCGAACTACGAGCAGTACTTC
>TRBJ2-1|.|.|TRBV19
CASSPQRPYSYNEQFF
TGTGCCAGTAGTCCCCAGCGCCCGTACTCCTACAATGAGCAGTTCTTC
>TRBJ2-7|.|.|TRBV5-6
CASSRTLSDSDITYEQYF
TGTGCCAGCAGCCGTACCCTTTCCGATTCCGACATCACCTACGAGCAGTACTTC
>TRBJ2-7|.|TRBD1|TRBV5-1
CASRKGPMDRHEQYF
TGCGCCAGCAGAAAAGGACCTATGGACAGGCACGAGCAGTACTTC
>TRBJ2-7|.|TRBD1|TRBV15
CATSPGTGGSDEQYF
TGTGCCACCAGCCCCGGGACAGGGGGTTCGGATGAGCAGTACTTC
>TRBJ1-2|.|.|TRBV30
CAWSVRAGRGTYGYTF
TGTGCCTGGAGTGTAAGGGCCGGGAGGGGGACCTATGGCTACACCTTC
>TRBJ2-2|.|TRBD1|TRBV5-1
CASKLGQGNTGELFF
TGCGCCAGCAAGCTGGGACAGGGAAACACCGGGGAGCTGTTTTTT
>TRBJ2-7|.|.|TRBV14
CASSQRLAIAVDEQYF
TGTGCCAGCAGCCAACGCCTAGCAATAGCAGTCGACGAGCAGTACTTC
>TRBJ2-5|.|TRBD2|TRBV30
CAFKSGGRAFGTQYF
TGTGCCTTTAAATCCGGTGGGAGGGCCTTCGGGACCCAGTACTTC
>TRBJ2-3|.|TRBD2|TRBV27
CASKLAVASTDTQYF
TGTGCCAGCAAACTAGCGGTGGCTAGCACAGATACGCAGTATTTT
>TRBJ1-2|.|.|TRBV7-9
CASSARGNYGYTF
TGTGCCAGCAGCGCCAGGGGAAACTATGGCTACACCTTC
>TRBJ2-7|few|.|TRBV28
CASSHRDTAYEQYF
TGTGCCAGCAGTCACCGGGACACGGCCTACGAGCAGTACTTC
>TRBJ2-2|.|.|TRBV27
CASSPSDGMKRNGELFF
TGTGCCAGCAGTCCCTCAGATGGGATGAAGCGGAACGGGGAGCTGTTTTTT
>TRBJ2-2|.|.|TRBV18
CASSSYRDTGELFF
TGTGCCAGCTCATCCTACAGGGACACCGGGGAGCTGTTTTTT